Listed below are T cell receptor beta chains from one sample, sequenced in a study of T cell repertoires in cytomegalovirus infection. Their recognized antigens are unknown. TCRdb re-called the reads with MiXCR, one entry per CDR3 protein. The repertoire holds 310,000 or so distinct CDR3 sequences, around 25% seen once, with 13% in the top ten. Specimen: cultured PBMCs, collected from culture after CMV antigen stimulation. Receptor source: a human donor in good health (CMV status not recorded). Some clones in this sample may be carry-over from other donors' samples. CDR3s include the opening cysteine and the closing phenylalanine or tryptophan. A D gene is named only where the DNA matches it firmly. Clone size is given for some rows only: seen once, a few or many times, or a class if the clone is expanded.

DNA: TGTGCCAGCAGCTTAAATGAAGCTTTCTTT
CDR3: CASSLNEAFF
D: NA
V: TRBV7-6
J: TRBJ1-1
size: few

DNA: TGTGCCAGCAGCCGGATAAATCAGCCCCAGCATTTT
CDR3: CASSRINQPQHF
D: NA
V: TRBV7-6
J: TRBJ1-5
size: NA

DNA: TGTGCCACGTCGGACAGGGGTCGGGAGACCCAGTACTTC
CDR3: CATSDRGRETQYF
D: TRBD1
V: TRBV6-1
J: TRBJ2-5
size: many

DNA: TGCGCCAGCGGTACCGGGACTAGCGGTACCGATGAGCAGTTCTTC
CDR3: CASGTGTSGTDEQFF
D: TRBD2
V: TRBV10-2
J: TRBJ2-1
size: NA

DNA: TGTGCCACCAGTGAGATGGAAACAGATACGCAGTATTTT
CDR3: CATSEMETDTQYF
D: NA
V: TRBV24-1
J: TRBJ2-3
size: few

DNA: TGTGCCATCAGTGAGTCCGGGACTAGCGACTATGAGCAGTTCTTC
CDR3: CAISESGTSDYEQFF
D: TRBD2
V: TRBV10-3
J: TRBJ2-1
size: few

DNA: TGTGCCAGCAGTTACGAACGGACAGATACGCAGTATTTT
CDR3: CASSYERTDTQYF
D: NA
V: TRBV6-5
J: TRBJ2-3
size: few

DNA: TGTGCCAGCAGCTTAGAAAGGGCCAGGGGGCGGGGAGGCTACACCTTC
CDR3: CASSLERARGRGGYTF
D: TRBD1
V: TRBV7-2
J: TRBJ1-2
size: many

DNA: TGTGCCAGCAGTTTGGTGGGAGCGCACACCATATATTTT
CDR3: CASSLVGAHTIYF
D: NA
V: TRBV6-5
J: TRBJ1-3
size: few

DNA: TGCGCCAGCAGCTCGTATCGAACAGGGACTAATGAAAAACTGTTTTTT
CDR3: CASSSYRTGTNEKLFF
D: NA
V: TRBV5-1
J: TRBJ1-4
size: NA

DNA: TGTGCCAGCAGCGAAACAGGGGCCTGGGACCTGATCTCCTACGAGCAGTACTTC
CDR3: CASSETGAWDLISYEQYF
D: TRBD1
V: TRBV5-5
J: TRBJ2-7
size: NA

DNA: TGTGCCTGGAGTGCCCCTTACGGTGGGGACAGGGGGACCCAGTACTTC
CDR3: CAWSAPYGGDRGTQYF
D: TRBD1
V: TRBV30
J: TRBJ2-5
size: NA

DNA: TGTGCCACAGCAAGAGATCACCGGGACAGCCCTCTCATGCAGTTCTTC
CDR3: CATARDHRDSPLMQFF
D: TRBD1
V: TRBV19
J: TRBJ2-1
size: NA

DNA: TGTGCCAGCAGCCCTTCTGCCAGCGGGAGCGGTGAGCAGTTCTTC
CDR3: CASSPSASGSGEQFF
D: TRBD2
V: TRBV12-3/TRBV12-4
J: TRBJ2-1
size: NA

DNA: TGTGCCAGCCTCCTGAGAGGCCTCTATGGCTACACCTTC
CDR3: CASLLRGLYGYTF
D: NA
V: TRBV7-2
J: TRBJ1-2
size: many

DNA: TGTGCCAGCAGCCCCCGGTTGGGGAATGAGCAGTTCTTC
CDR3: CASSPRLGNEQFF
D: NA
V: TRBV7-3
J: TRBJ2-1
size: many

DNA: TGCAGTGCTAGAGGAGGGGATCAAGAGACCCAGTACTTC
CDR3: CSARGGDQETQYF
D: NA
V: TRBV20-1
J: TRBJ2-5
size: NA

DNA: TGTGCCAGCAGCTTGGTTGGCGGCGACTCAACAGATACGCAGTATTTT
CDR3: CASSLVGGDSTDTQYF
D: NA
V: TRBV5-6
J: TRBJ2-3
size: few

DNA: TGCAGCGTATCGCAGGGGTTGAAGGAAAAACTGTTTTTT
CDR3: CSVSQGLKEKLFF
D: NA
V: TRBV29-1
J: TRBJ1-4
size: few

DNA: TGTGCCAGCAGTTTTCCAGGTCTGGAACCTGAAGCTTTCTTT
CDR3: CASSFPGLEPEAFF
D: NA
V: TRBV28
J: TRBJ1-1
size: once

DNA: TGTGCCAGCAGTGTTACCGCAGGGGGCGTAGGTGGGCAGCCCCAGCATTTT
CDR3: CASSVTAGGVGGQPQHF
D: TRBD1
V: TRBV28
J: TRBJ1-5
size: few

DNA: TGCGCCAGCAGCCAAGGGGACAGCCAGAACACTGAAGCTTTCTTT
CDR3: CASSQGDSQNTEAFF
D: TRBD1
V: TRBV4-3
J: TRBJ1-1
size: NA

DNA: TGTGCCAGCAGCCCCGGGACGGGAAGCAATCAGCCCCAGCATTTT
CDR3: CASSPGTGSNQPQHF
D: NA
V: TRBV7-2
J: TRBJ1-5
size: many